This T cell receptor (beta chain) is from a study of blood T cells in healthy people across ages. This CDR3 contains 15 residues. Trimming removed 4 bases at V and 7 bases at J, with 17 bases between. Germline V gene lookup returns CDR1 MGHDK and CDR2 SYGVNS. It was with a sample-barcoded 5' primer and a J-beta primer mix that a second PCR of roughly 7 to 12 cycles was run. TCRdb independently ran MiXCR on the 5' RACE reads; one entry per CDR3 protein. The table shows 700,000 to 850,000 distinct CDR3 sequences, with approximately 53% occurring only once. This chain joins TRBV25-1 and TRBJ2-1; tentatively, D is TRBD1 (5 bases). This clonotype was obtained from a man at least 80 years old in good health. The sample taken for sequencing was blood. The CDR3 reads CASSGLRQGWNEQFF. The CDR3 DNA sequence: TGTGCCAGCAGTGGCCTCAGGCAGGGCTGGAATGAGCAGTTCTTC.